The 8 T cell receptor beta chains below come from one sample, sequenced in a study of T-cell memory formation after mild COVID-19. Via MiXCR, TCRdb re-called the 5' RACE reads, giving one row per CDR3 protein. The sample includes some 250,000 distinct CDR3 sequences, roughly 17% of them seen just once. Sequenced input: PBMCs or a T cell subset sorted from them (not recorded which). Source of these receptors: a man between 18 and 29 years old who had mild COVID-19 (a few samples of this study predate the infection). Cell type and time point are not known.

V is TRBV4-1 and J is TRBJ2-5; 12 nucleotides align to TRBD1. J gave up 5 bases and V 1 base, and 5 bases lay outside the gene matches. The CDR3 is 16 residues long. Germline V gives CDR1 MGHRA, CDR2 YSYEKL. CDR3 protein: CASSQGGQGASETQYF. Written as DNA, the CDR3 is TGCGCCAGCAGCCAAGGGGGACAGGGGGCCTCGGAGACCCAGTACTTC.

There are many counts of this clonotype. The junction shows a germline mismatch at one end, possibly a read error. The chain carries TRBV6-2 or TRBV6-3 and TRBJ2-2, with 7 bases matching TRBD1. The CDR3 has 15 amino acids. Germline V gives CDR1 MNHEY, CDR2 SVGEGT. CDR3 loop: CASSSGTANTGELFF. CDR3 nucleotide sequence: TGCGCCAGCAGCTCCGGGACAGCGAACACCGGGGAGCTGTTTTTT.

This clonotype was detected many times. The chain couples TRBV7-2 to TRBJ2-2; no definite D call. Germline-derived CDR1 and CDR2 are SGHTA and FQGNSA. Trimming cost V 2 bases and J 4 bases, with 14 bases left between them. The CDR3 sequence is 16 residues long. As DNA, the CDR3 is TGTGCCAGCAGCTTAAAGCCCGGCTCGGTCACCGGGGAGCTGTTTTTT. Protein product: CASSLKPGSVTGELFF.

This clonotype was picked up a small number of times. The genes are TRBV10-3 and TRBJ2-7; D remains ambiguous. Trimming removed 4 bases from V and 0 bases from J, with 10 bases in between. CDR1 is ENHRY and CDR2 is SYGVKD in the germline V gene. The length of the CDR3 is 14 residues. CDR3 sequence reads: CAISVVTISYEQYV. In DNA, the CDR3 is TGTGCCATCAGTGTTGTGACAATCTCCTACGAGCAGTACGTC.

Only a few counts were recorded for this clonotype. The chain employs TRBV29-1 and TRBJ2-2; the D gene could be TRBD1 or TRBD2 (5 bases each). CDR3 length: 11 amino acids. Germline CDR1 and CDR2: SQVTM and ANQGSEA. V was cut by 7 bases and J by 7 bases, with 10 bases left in between. CDR3 nucleotide sequence: TGCAGCGGGGTGGGGGACGGGGAGCTGTTTTTT. Amino acid sequence: CSGVGDGELFF.

The chain combines TRBV6-1 with TRBJ2-7, with D tentatively TRBD1 (7 bases). The length of the CDR3 is 14 residues. The germline V and J ends were trimmed by 2 bases and 4 bases, with 12 bases remaining between them. Germline V gene sequence: CDR1 MNHNS, CDR2 SASEGT. CDR3 residues: CASSEPTGTYEQYV. CDR3 sequence (DNA): TGTGCCAGCAGTGAACCGACAGGGACTTACGAGCAGTACGTC.

This clonotype was seen only a few times. This chain joins TRBV5-1 and TRBJ1-1; D is unclear. CDR1 is SGHRS and CDR2 is YFSETQ in the germline V gene. CDR3 length equals 14 residues. V was cut by 0 bases and J by 1 base, with 7 bases left in between. Here the CDR3 reads CASSLGVRNTEAFF. The CDR3 DNA reads as TGCGCCAGCAGCTTGGGGGTCAGGAACACTGAAGCTTTCTTT.

The rearrangement links TRBV5-1 to TRBJ2-1; D gene uncertain. V lost 5 bases and J 8 bases, leaving 11 bases between the germline ends. This CDR3 is 12 amino acids long. From germline, CDR1 is SGHRS and CDR2 YFSETQ. The CDR3 spells CASRVEFDEQFF. Here the CDR3 DNA reads TGCGCCAGCAGGGTCGAGTTCGATGAGCAGTTCTTC.